These 14 T cell receptor beta chains originate from one sample sequenced in a study of blood T cell repertoires in COVID-19. Clones were sequenced by immunoSEQ multiplex PCR, and TCRdb holds only the in-frame ones, with some missing. The top ten hold under 2% of the sample, which has 120,000 to 150,000 clones, approximately 80% seen once. The sample was PBMCs or T cells enriched from blood (not recorded which). The receptor set was obtained from a woman aged 18 to 35 who had been exposed to COVID-19.

This chain links TRBV27 with TRBJ1-5; TRBD1 might be the D (6 bases). Trimming shortened V by 6 bases and J by 3 bases, and 12 bases separated the two germline ends. The CDR3 contains 14 residues. Germline V gene lookup returns CDR1 MNHEY and CDR2 SMNVEV (reference sequence). CDR3 loop: CASRPGQFNQPQHF. In DNA, the CDR3 is TGTGCCAGCAGACCGGGACAATTCAATCAGCCCCAGCATTTT.

The chain links TRBV2 to TRBJ2-1; D uncertain. Germline V CDR1 and CDR2: SNHLY, FYNNEI. This CDR3 contains 11 residues. Trimming cost V 6 bases and J 3 bases, with 3 bases left between them. The CDR3, as DNA: TGTGCCAGCAGATACTACAATGAGCAGTTCTTC. Residues: CASRYYNEQFF.

The chain links TRBV6-5 to TRBJ1-2; a weak D match, TRBD1 (5 bases). The germline V gene has CDR1 MNHEY and CDR2 SVGAGI. Trimming took off 2 bases at V and 2 bases at J, with 9 bases between the two ends. This CDR3 is built from 14 residues. The CDR3 DNA sequence: TGTGCCAGCAGTTACGACCACAGGAACTATGGCTACACCTTC. Its protein product is CASSYDHRNYGYTF.

J is TRBJ2-1 and V is TRBV5-1; TRBD2 matches at 7 bases. Germline lookup yields CDR1 SGHRS and CDR2 YFSETQ. The J segment lost 3 bases and the V segment lost 1 base, leaving 4 bases of the junction unmatched. The CDR3 is made up of 15 amino acids. This chain's CDR3 is CASSLSAGNYNEQFF. Here the CDR3 DNA reads TGCGCCAGCAGCTTGTCAGCGGGGAACTACAATGAGCAGTTCTTC.

This clone was seen only once. This chain connects TRBV2 to TRBJ1-6; TRBD1 matches at 7 bases. Trimming removed 5 bases from V and 1 base from J; junction bases left unmatched: 2. The CDR3 extends over 15 amino acids. Germline CDR1 and CDR2: SNHLY and FYNNEI. The CDR3 DNA sequence: TGTGCCAGCAGTAAACAGGGGTCCTATAATTCACCCCTCCACTTT. Translation: CASSKQGSYNSPLHF.

The chain employs TRBV4-1 and TRBJ1-3; possibly TRBD1 for D (5 bases). Germline lookup yields CDR1 MGHRA and CDR2 YSYEKL. The CDR3 consists of 13 residues. Trimming shortened V by 1 base and J by 8 bases, and 9 bases separated the two germline ends. CDR3 DNA sequence: TGCGCCAGCAGCCAAGTCGGGGGGGACACCATATATTTT. It translates to CASSQVGGDTIYF.

The rearrangement joins TRBV4-2 to TRBJ2-1, with D possibly matching TRBD2 (5 bases). V was trimmed by 0 bases and J by 5 bases, leaving 11 bases between them. Germline V gene data show CDR1 as LGHNA and CDR2 as YNFKEQ. This CDR3 spans 15 amino acids. The CDR3: CASSQDISSNNEQFF. The CDR3 region has the DNA TGTGCCAGCAGCCAAGATATTTCTAGCAACAATGAGCAGTTCTTC.

The chain couples TRBV28 to TRBJ1-5, with 8 bases identical to TRBD1. V lost 6 bases, J lost 7 bases, and 8 bases stayed unmatched. Germline CDR1 and CDR2: MDHEN and SYDVKM. The CDR3 spans 14 residues. The CDR3 region has the DNA TGTGCCAGCAGGATGGACAGGGTGAGGCAGCCCCAGCATTTT. This translates into CASRMDRVRQPQHF. The full variable domain, with the rest looked up from reference TRBV28 and TRBJ1-5, is DVKVTQSSRYLVKRTGEKVFLECVQDMDHENMFWYRQDPGLGLRLIYFSYDVKMKEKGDIPEGYSVSREKKERFSLILESASTNQTSMYLCASRMDRVRQPQHFGDGTRLSIL.

The rearrangement links TRBV28 to TRBJ1-1; 7 nucleotides agree with TRBD1. Germline V lookup: CDR1 MDHEN, CDR2 SYDVKM. The CDR3 runs to 14 residues. J was trimmed by 4 bases and V by 1 base; bases with no gene match: 3. CDR3 sequence (DNA): TGTGCCAGCAGTTTATTACCAGGGGGCACTGAAGCTTTCTTT. It specifies CASSLLPGGTEAFF.

This rearrangement joins TRBV7-2 to TRBJ1-2; 9 nucleotides line up with TRBD1. The V and J ends lost 1 base and 5 bases, in that order; junction bases with no gene match: 8. Looked up from germline, CDR1 is SGHTA and CDR2 is FQGNSA. This CDR3 is built from 16 residues. The CDR3 nucleotides read TGTGCCAGCAGCTTAGATTCCCGGGACAGGGTTTATGGCTACACCTTC. It codes for CASSLDSRDRVYGYTF.

The chain recombines TRBV6-6 with TRBJ2-1; 9 bases are a match to TRBD2. CDR3 length: 17 residues. Germline CDR1 is MNHNY and CDR2 is SVGAGI (reference sequence). Losses at the gene ends were 5 bases for V and 7 bases for J; bases not matched to a gene: 15. The DNA of the CDR3 is TGTGCCAGCAGTCTTTCCTCAGCGGGAGGAAATAGGAATGAGCAGTTCTTC. The encoded protein is CASSLSSAGGNRNEQFF.

J is TRBJ2-7 and V is TRBV3-1 (or the pseudogene TRBV3-2); D is undetermined. The CDR3 has 12 amino acids. CDR1 is LGHDT and CDR2 is YNNKEL in the germline V gene (reference sequence). Trimming shortened V by 6 bases and J by 3 bases, and 9 bases separated the two germline ends. Here the CDR3 DNA reads TGTGCCAGCAGAGGATACAGCTACGAGCAGTACTTC. Translated: CASRGYSYEQYF.

This chain connects TRBV7-2 to TRBJ2-3; TRBD2 is a possible D gene (5 bases). CDR1 is SGHTA and CDR2 is FQGNSA in the germline V gene. Trimming removed 4 bases at V and 1 base at J, with 12 bases between. This CDR3 has 15 amino acids. CDR3 loop: CASSWVRGRTDTQYF. For the CDR3, the DNA is TGTGCCAGCAGCTGGGTCCGGGGTCGCACAGATACGCAGTATTTT.

The V call is TRBV9, the J call TRBJ1-6; D not resolved. The CDR3 is made up of 13 amino acids. Germline CDR1 is SGDLS and CDR2 is YYNGEE. Trimming left V 3 bases short and J 7 bases short, with 8 bases between. The CDR3 here is CASSERHNSPLHF. CDR3 bases: TGTGCCAGCAGCGAACGACACAATTCACCCCTCCACTTT.